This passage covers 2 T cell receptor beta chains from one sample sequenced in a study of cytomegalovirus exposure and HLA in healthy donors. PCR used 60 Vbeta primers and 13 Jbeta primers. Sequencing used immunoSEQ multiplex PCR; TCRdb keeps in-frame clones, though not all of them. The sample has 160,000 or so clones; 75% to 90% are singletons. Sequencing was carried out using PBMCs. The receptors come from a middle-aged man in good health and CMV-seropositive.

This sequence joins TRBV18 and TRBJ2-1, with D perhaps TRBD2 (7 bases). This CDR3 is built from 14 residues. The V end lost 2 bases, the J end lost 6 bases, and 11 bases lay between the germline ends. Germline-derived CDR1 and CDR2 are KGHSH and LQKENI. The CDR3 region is CASSPVAGANEQFF. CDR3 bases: TGTGCCAGCTCACCAGTCGCGGGGGCCAATGAGCAGTTCTTC.

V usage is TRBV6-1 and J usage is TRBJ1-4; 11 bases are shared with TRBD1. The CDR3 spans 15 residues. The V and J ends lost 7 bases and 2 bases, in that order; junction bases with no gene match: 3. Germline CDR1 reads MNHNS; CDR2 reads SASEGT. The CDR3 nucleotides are TGTGCCAGCACTGGACAGGGGGCTACTAATGAAAAACTGTTTTTT. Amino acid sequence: CASTGQGATNEKLFF.